The clone carrying this T cell receptor (beta chain) has more than one count but fewer than ten. The data stem from a study of tumor-infiltrating lymphocytes in oesophageal squamous cell carcinoma. TCRdb fed the PCR reads into MiXCR, producing one record per CDR3 protein. The repertoire has several thousand distinct CDR3 sequences, around 14% of them found once; the top ten carry more than 10%. The germline V gene encodes CDR1 LNHDA and CDR2 SQIVND (reference sequence). The V gene lost 0 bases and the J gene lost 11 bases, with 13 bases spanning the gap. The CDR3 consists of 13 residues. This clonotype originated in a male donor with esophageal squamous cell carcinoma. The V and J genes are TRBV19 and TRBJ1-1; possibly TRBD1 for D (5 bases). The sample taken for sequencing was blood. The CDR3 here is CASSIDLGGVAFF. The CDR3 DNA reads as TGTGCCAGTAGTATAGATCTCGGGGGAGTGGCTTTCTTT.